This T cell receptor (beta chain) stems from a study of T-cell memory formation after mild COVID-19. This clonotype came up a few times. TCRdb processed the 5' RACE reads anew with MiXCR; each CDR3 protein has one entry. The sample lists about 62,000 distinct CDR3 sequences, about 10% occurring once. The germline V gene encodes CDR1 SGHRS and CDR2 YFSETQ. V trimming: 3 bases; J trimming: 6 bases; junction bases outside the gene matches: 12. The CDR3 is 16 amino acids. Sequencing was done on a sample of PBMCs or a T cell subset sorted from them (not recorded which). The V and J genes are TRBV5-1 and TRBJ2-7; 10 bases match TRBD1. This TCR derives from a young man who had mild COVID-19 (a few samples of this study predate the infection). Cell type and time point are not known. The CDR3 region has the DNA TGCGCCAGCAGCTCGACCACCGGGACAGGGGTCGTCGAGCAGTACTTC. Amino acid sequence: CASSSTTGTGVVEQYF.